Included here is one TCR beta chain sequence, with context. There is no known antigen for this receptor. One base away there is no much larger clone; base qualities are not given. RNA was extracted with the RNeasy kit and 0.5 to 1 ug was reverse transcribed using random hexamers. TCR beta CDR3 regions were amplified with the immunoSEQ multiplex PCR assay covering 54 Vbeta and 13 Jbeta segments. To correct PCR amplification bias, a synthetic template baseline was used for both primer optimization and computational correction. For the original study's pipeline: Only productive sequences were kept, with reads annotated to V, D and J genes according to IMGT and analyzed in immunoSEQ Analyzer. To calculate clonality, Shannon entropy was normalized by log2 of the number of productive unique sequences and then subtracted from one. For each patient and control, public and private clones were evaluated among the 100 most prevalent clones. Clones were defined as Susac-specific when absent from the healthy and MS cohorts, from roughly 1,000 published viral clones and from other ImmuneACCESS disease sequences. The public reads were quality trimmed at Q25 with fastp and then assembled into clones with MiXCR by TCRdb, keeping productive beta chains. Entries are consolidated by CDR3 protein sequence, retaining the most common genes and DNA. In this record, the V and J calls reflect TCRdb's handling and not the investigators' own analysis. The sample table lists under 200,000 distinct CDR3 sequences, roughly 92% of them with a count of one. 0.12% of the sample comes from the top ten.

This record comes from a study of CD8 T cells in Susac syndrome (dated by TCRdb to the late 2010s). Some background on the complete study: Of the Susac syndrome patients who were sequenced, eight were in clinical remission while more than five had clinically active disease. At blood withdrawal, Susac syndrome patients were either therapy-naive, taking corticosteroids (in some cases with IVIg as well), or taking IVIg alone. Repertoire sequencing was used to test whether CD8+ T cell activation and differentiation in Susac syndrome was antigen driven.

High-throughput TCR beta sequencing profiled peripheral blood CD8+ and CD4+ T cells from healthy donors, Susac syndrome patients and multiple sclerosis patients. Susac syndrome patients met recently defined diagnostic criteria for definite or probable disease. CD8+ TEMRA cells were enriched by FACS, while bulk CD8+ and CD4+ T cells were purified by magnetic negative isolation. Blood was drawn into EDTA tubes, processed within 24 hours, and PBMCs were isolated by density gradient centrifugation. PBMCs intended for TCR sequencing were cryopreserved in liquid nitrogen and were subsequently thawed in a 37 degrees C water bath. A purity of at least 90% was achieved for sorted or isolated CD4+, CD8+ and CD8+ TEMRA cells. From the cysteine through the phenylalanine, the CDR3 covers 14 amino acids. Just the 42-base CDR3 DNA is kept, in frame starting at base 1. At the junction V is shortened by 0 bases and J by 5 bases, with 10 bases in between.

The investigation overall reported the following: In the CD4+ T cell repertoire of Susac syndrome patients, clonal expansion was not detected. The number of individuals in the TCR sequencing and HLA analysis was acknowledged as relatively small.

The sequence derives from a human donor with Susac syndrome. The V and J genes are TRBV12-3 or TRBV12-4 and TRBJ2-5, with the D segment identity uncertain. What was sequenced was CD4+ T cells from PBMCs. The nucleotides read TGTGCCAGCAGTTTAGCTGGCACCGCGGAGACCCAGTACTTC. The resulting protein is CASSLAGTAETQYF.